The 24 T cell receptor beta chains below were found in one sample sequenced in a study of cytomegalovirus exposure and HLA in healthy donors. The study ran its PCR with 60 Vbeta and 13 Jbeta primers. The assay was immunoSEQ multiplex PCR, and TCRdb's table has in-frame clones only and misses some. The data hold 180,000 or so clones, with roughly 75% observed a single time. Specimen: PBMCs. The receptors stem from a woman aged 25 to 39 in good health and CMV-seronegative.

A word on this clone: This sample also contains other DNA sequences that code for the same CDR3. This rearrangement joins TRBV5-1 to TRBJ2-5; D is possibly TRBD1 (5 bases). CDR1 SGHRS and CDR2 YFSETQ come from the germline V gene. This CDR3 has 14 residues. Trimming took off 0 bases at V and 5 bases at J, with 11 bases between the two ends. Written as DNA, the CDR3 is TGCGCCAGCAGCTTGGGGCAGGGTGGCGAGACCCAGTACTTC. It is translated as CASSLGQGGETQYF.

The chain uses TRBV29-1 and TRBJ1-2, with 7 bases lining up with TRBD1. Germline CDR1 SQVTM, CDR2 ANQGSEA. The CDR3 is 14 amino acids. The V gene end was trimmed by 4 bases and the J gene end by 8 bases; junction bases not matched to a gene: 13. CDR3: CSVAPGTDVWGYTF. The CDR3 nucleotides are TGCAGCGTTGCCCCCGGGACAGACGTCTGGGGCTACACCTTC.

This clone was counted a single time. The chain uses TRBV9 and TRBJ1-1; no reliable D call. CDR3 length equals 16 residues. The germline gives CDR1 SGDLS, CDR2 YYNGEE. Trimming removed 4 bases at V and 1 base at J, with 17 bases between. Written as DNA, the CDR3 is TGTGCCAGCAGCCCTCGACAATGGGGAGAGAACACTGAAGCTTTCTTT. Amino acid sequence: CASSPRQWGENTEAFF.

The chain combines TRBV6-5 with TRBJ2-7; no firm D call. V lost 0 bases, J lost 3 bases, and 9 bases lay in between. The CDR3 loop spans 14 amino acids. Germline V gene data show CDR1 as MNHEY and CDR2 as SVGAGI. This CDR3 reads CASSYSTPGYEQYF. The CDR3 region has the DNA TGTGCCAGCAGTTACTCGACCCCAGGCTACGAGCAGTACTTC.

This clone was recorded only once. The chain recombines TRBV6-1 with TRBJ2-7; TRBD2 aligns across 7 bases. The CDR3 length is 15 residues. Per the germline V gene, CDR1 is MNHNS and CDR2 is SASEGT. J was trimmed by 0 bases and V by 3 bases; bases with no gene match: 5. The CDR3 is CASSEGGTISYEQYF. The CDR3 DNA sequence: TGTGCCAGCAGTGAGGGGGGGACTATCTCCTACGAGCAGTACTTC.

V is TRBV5-1 and J is TRBJ1-5; D is possibly TRBD1 (5 bases). CDR1 is SGHRS and CDR2 is YFSETQ in the germline V gene. V lost 4 bases, J lost 0 bases, and 8 bases lay in between. There are 14 residues in the CDR3. CDR3 nucleotides: TGCGCCAGCAGCAGGGACTTTAGCAATCAGCCCCAGCATTTT. It is translated as CASSRDFSNQPQHF.

The chain couples TRBV7-6 to TRBJ1-5, with 8 bases that match TRBD1. Germline loops: CDR1 SGHVS, CDR2 FNYEAQ. The V gene end was trimmed by 1 base and the J gene end by 1 base; junction bases not matched to a gene: 3. This CDR3 is 16 amino acids long. CDR3 in amino acids: CASSLGGTGSNQPQHF. The CDR3 bases are TGTGCCAGCAGCTTAGGAGGGACAGGAAGCAATCAGCCCCAGCATTTT. The full variable domain, with the rest looked up from reference TRBV7-6 and TRBJ1-5, is GAGVSQSPRYKVTKRGQDVALRCDPISGHVSLYWYRQALGQGPEFLTYFNYEAQQDKSGLPNDRFSAERPEGSISTLTIQRTEQRDSAMYRCASSLGGTGSNQPQHFGDGTRLSIL.

CDR3 loop: CASSRTVYNSPLHF. The DNA of the CDR3 is TGTGCCAGCAGCCGGACAGTTTATAATTCACCCCTCCACTTT. This chain connects TRBV6-5 to TRBJ1-6; TRBD1 might be the D (6 bases). V gave up 6 bases and J gave up 4 bases, with 10 bases separating them. Per germline, CDR1 MNHEY and CDR2 SVGAGI. This CDR3 spans 14 amino acids.

V and J are TRBV5-6 and TRBJ1-4, with D possibly matching TRBD1 (5 bases). The CDR3 runs to 15 residues. Germline V gives CDR1 SGHDT, CDR2 YYEEEE. The ends were cut back, 1 base at V and 4 bases at J, with 11 bases in the middle. CDR3: CASSLWDFNNEKLFF. As DNA, the CDR3 is TGTGCCAGCAGCTTGTGGGACTTCAATAATGAAAAACTGTTTTTT.

The chain has TRBV10-2 and TRBJ2-5; 8 bases map to TRBD2. Germline V gene sequence: CDR1 WSHSY, CDR2 SAAADI. The length of the CDR3 is 14 residues. The ends lost 7 bases at V and 4 bases at J; junction bases unmatched: 8. The CDR3 protein is CASTGSGDGETQYF. In nucleotides, the CDR3 is TGCGCCAGCACGGGTAGCGGGGATGGAGAGACCCAGTACTTC.

V gene TRBV30 combines with J gene TRBJ2-5, with D perhaps matching TRBD2 (7 bases). Germline V lookup: CDR1 GTSNPN, CDR2 SVGIG (reference sequence). V lost 4 bases and J lost 4, with 19 bases in between. This CDR3 comprises 15 residues. CDR3 sequence: CAWTGGGGGAETQYF. The CDR3 bases are TGTGCCTGGACCGGAGGAGGGGGGGGCGCAGAGACCCAGTACTTC.

The chain couples TRBV2 to TRBJ1-1, with D perhaps matching TRBD1 (5 bases). The CDR3 length is 13 residues. With 3 bases removed from V and 5 bases from J, the gap between germline ends came to 10 bases. The germline gives CDR1 SNHLY, CDR2 FYNNEI. CDR3 region: CASSEGGWTEAFF. CDR3 coding DNA: TGTGCCAGCAGTGAGGGGGGGTGGACTGAAGCTTTCTTT.

V and J are TRBV27 and TRBJ2-4; the D is unclear. The length of the CDR3 is 15 residues. Between the trimmed V and J ends, which lost 4 bases and 0 bases, there was a span of 10 bases. Germline lookup yields CDR1 MNHEY and CDR2 SMNVEV (reference sequence). CDR3 amino acids: CASSSQNLAKNIQYF. CDR3 nucleotides: TGTGCCAGCAGTTCACAGAACCTAGCCAAAAACATTCAGTACTTC.

V gene TRBV11-2 combines with J gene TRBJ2-7, with a possible D match to TRBD2 (5 bases). CDR3 size: 14 residues. Per the germline V gene, CDR1 is SGHAT and CDR2 is FQNNGV. Trimming removed 5 bases from V and 6 bases from J, with 17 bases in between. The CDR3 loop is CASSLGLGPLEQYF. CDR3 nucleotides: TGTGCCAGCAGCCTCGGACTGGGCCCTCTCGAGCAGTACTTC.

This chain links TRBV7-2 with TRBJ1-1; D possibly corresponds to TRBD1 (6 bases). The germline V gene has CDR1 SGHTA and CDR2 FQGNSA. The CDR3 is made up of 13 amino acids. V shed 5 bases and J shed 5 bases, with 12 bases lying between them. The CDR3 nucleotides read TGTGCCAGCAGCCCGGGACACTCTACTGAAGCTTTCTTT. Encoded protein: CASSPGHSTEAFF.

The chain recombines TRBV7-3 with TRBJ1-3; 9 nucleotides align to TRBD1. The germline V gene encodes CDR1 SGHTA and CDR2 FQGTGA. J lost 1 base, V lost 4 bases, and 5 bases had no gene match. This CDR3 spans 16 amino acids. This CDR3 reads CASSSTGQGSGNTIYF. For the CDR3, the DNA is TGTGCCAGCAGCTCAACGGGACAGGGATCTGGAAACACCATATATTTT.

The sample holds one count of this clone. The genes are TRBV6-5 and TRBJ2-2; 7 bases are shared with TRBD1. Germline CDR1 and CDR2: MNHEY and SVGAGI. The V and J ends lost 5 bases and 5 bases, in that order; junction bases with no gene match: 5. The CDR3 runs to 14 residues. The CDR3 loop reads CASSTGTATGELFF. CDR3 bases: TGTGCCAGCAGTACCGGGACAGCAACCGGGGAGCTGTTTTTT.

V is TRBV10-3 and J is TRBJ2-2; TRBD2 is a possible D gene (5 bases). The CDR3 extends over 18 amino acids. The V and J ends lost 4 bases and 7 bases respectively, with 25 bases between them. Germline values: CDR1 ENHRY, CDR2 SYGVKD. For the CDR3, the DNA is TGTGCCATCAGTGGGACCCCGGTAAGAACACCGGGGAGCGGGGAGCTGTTTTTT. It codes for CAISGTPVRTPGSGELFF.

The V gene is TRBV19, the J gene TRBJ1-5, with D perhaps TRBD1 (5 bases). V lost 9 bases, J lost 3 bases, and 15 bases lay in between. Germline V CDR1 and CDR2: LNHDA, SQIVND (reference sequence). The CDR3 is 14 amino acids. The CDR3 DNA reads TGTGCCAGCAGGGAACAGATATTCAATCAGCCCCAGCATTTT. It codes for CASREQIFNQPQHF. The variable domain in full, completed from reference TRBV19 and TRBJ1-5, reads DGGITQSPKYLFRKEGQNVTLSCEQNLNHDAMYWYRQDPGQGLRLIYYSQIVNDFQKGDIAEGYSVSREKKESFPLTVTSAQKNPTAFYLCASREQIFNQPQHFGDGTRLSIL.

The chain employs TRBV4-3 and TRBJ1-6; D unclear. V was cut by 1 base and J by 7 bases, with 26 bases left in between. This CDR3 comprises 20 residues. Germline V gene data show CDR1 as LGHNA and CDR2 as YSLEER. The CDR3 region has the DNA TGCGCCAGCAGCCAAGTGGCCCGCATCCCCCCCCGGGTCAGCAATTCACCCCTCCACTTT. Amino acid sequence: CASSQVARIPPRVSNSPLHF.

The chain couples TRBV19 to TRBJ1-5; D is uncertain. Trimming removed 11 bases from V and 0 bases from J, with 17 bases in between. The CDR3 sequence is 15 residues long. Germline values: CDR1 LNHDA, CDR2 SQIVND (reference sequence). The CDR3 here is CASTSSSGSNQPQHF. The CDR3 bases are TGTGCCTCTACTAGTTCCTCCGGTAGCAATCAGCCCCAGCATTTT.

V and J are TRBV2 and TRBJ2-1; possible D gene TRBD1, 5 bases. The germline V and J ends were trimmed by 3 bases and 5 bases, with 14 bases remaining between them. Germline values: CDR1 SNHLY, CDR2 FYNNEI. The CDR3 sequence is 15 residues long. Here the CDR3 DNA reads TGTGCCAGCAGTGACAGGGCTGGTAGGGACAATGAGCAGTTCTTC. Translated, it gives CASSDRAGRDNEQFF.

In regard to this clone: Distinct nucleotide sequences in the sample also encode this CDR3. This rearrangement joins TRBV5-1 to TRBJ2-3; 11 nucleotides match TRBD1. V lost 6 bases, J lost 0 bases, and 3 bases stayed unmatched. CDR3 length equals 15 residues. CDR1 is SGHRS and CDR2 is YFSETQ in the germline V gene. The CDR3 DNA reads TGCGCCAGCAATGGACAGGGGGCGAGCACAGATACGCAGTATTTT. Amino acid sequence: CASNGQGASTDTQYF.

This sequence joins TRBV19 and TRBJ2-3, with 7 bases aligning to TRBD1. V shed 3 bases, J shed 6 bases, and the junction held 9 bases outside the gene matches. Germline values: CDR1 LNHDA, CDR2 SQIVND (reference sequence). This CDR3 is built from 15 residues. The CDR3 loop is CASSISGGLTDTQYF. In nucleotides, the CDR3 is TGTGCCAGTAGTATTTCAGGGGGTTTAACGGATACGCAGTATTTT.